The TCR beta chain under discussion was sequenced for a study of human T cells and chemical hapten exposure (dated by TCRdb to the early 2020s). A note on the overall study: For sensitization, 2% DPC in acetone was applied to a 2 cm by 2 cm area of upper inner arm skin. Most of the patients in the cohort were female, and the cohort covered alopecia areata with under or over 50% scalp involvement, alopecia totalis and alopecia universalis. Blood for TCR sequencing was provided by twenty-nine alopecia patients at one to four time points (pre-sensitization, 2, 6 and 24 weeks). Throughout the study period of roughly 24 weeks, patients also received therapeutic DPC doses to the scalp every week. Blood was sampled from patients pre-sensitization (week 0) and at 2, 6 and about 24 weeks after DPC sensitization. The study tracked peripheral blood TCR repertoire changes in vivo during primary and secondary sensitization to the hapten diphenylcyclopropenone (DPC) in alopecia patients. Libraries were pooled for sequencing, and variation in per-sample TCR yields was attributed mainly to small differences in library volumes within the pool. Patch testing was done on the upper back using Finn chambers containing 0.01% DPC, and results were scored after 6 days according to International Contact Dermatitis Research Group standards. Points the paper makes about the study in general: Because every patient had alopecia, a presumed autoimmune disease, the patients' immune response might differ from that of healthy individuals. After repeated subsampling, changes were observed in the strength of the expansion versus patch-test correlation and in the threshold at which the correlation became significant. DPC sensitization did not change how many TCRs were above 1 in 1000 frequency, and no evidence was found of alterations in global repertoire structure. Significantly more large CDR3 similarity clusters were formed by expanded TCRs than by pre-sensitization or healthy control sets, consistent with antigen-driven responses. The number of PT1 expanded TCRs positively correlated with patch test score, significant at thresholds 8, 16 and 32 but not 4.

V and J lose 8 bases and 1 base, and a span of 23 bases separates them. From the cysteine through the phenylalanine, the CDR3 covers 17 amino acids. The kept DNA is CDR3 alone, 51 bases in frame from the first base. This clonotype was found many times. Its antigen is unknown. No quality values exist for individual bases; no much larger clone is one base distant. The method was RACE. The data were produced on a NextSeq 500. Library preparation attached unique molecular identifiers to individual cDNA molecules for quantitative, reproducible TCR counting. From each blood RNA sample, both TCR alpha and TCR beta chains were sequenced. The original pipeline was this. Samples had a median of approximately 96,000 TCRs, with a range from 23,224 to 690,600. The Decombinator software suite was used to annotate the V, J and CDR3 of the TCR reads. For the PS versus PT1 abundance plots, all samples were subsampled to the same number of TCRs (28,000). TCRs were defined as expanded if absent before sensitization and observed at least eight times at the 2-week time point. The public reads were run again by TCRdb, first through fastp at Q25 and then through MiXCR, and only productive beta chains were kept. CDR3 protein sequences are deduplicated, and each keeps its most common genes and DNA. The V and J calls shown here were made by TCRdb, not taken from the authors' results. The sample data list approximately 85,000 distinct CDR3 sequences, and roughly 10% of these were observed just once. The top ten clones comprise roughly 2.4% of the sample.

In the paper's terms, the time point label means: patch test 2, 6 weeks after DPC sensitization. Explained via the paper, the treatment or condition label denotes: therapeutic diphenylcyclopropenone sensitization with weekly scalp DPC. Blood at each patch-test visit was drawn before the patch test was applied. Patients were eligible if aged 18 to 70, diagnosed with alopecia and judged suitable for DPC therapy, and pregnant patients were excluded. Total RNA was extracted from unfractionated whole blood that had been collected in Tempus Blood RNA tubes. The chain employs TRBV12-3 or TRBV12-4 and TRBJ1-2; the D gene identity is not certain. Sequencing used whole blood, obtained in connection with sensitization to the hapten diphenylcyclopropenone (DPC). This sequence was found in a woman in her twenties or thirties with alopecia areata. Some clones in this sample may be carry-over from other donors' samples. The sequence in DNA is TGTGCCAGCGGACGTAAGGACTTTAGGCGGATTAACTATGGCTACACCTTC. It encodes CASGRKDFRRINYGYTF.